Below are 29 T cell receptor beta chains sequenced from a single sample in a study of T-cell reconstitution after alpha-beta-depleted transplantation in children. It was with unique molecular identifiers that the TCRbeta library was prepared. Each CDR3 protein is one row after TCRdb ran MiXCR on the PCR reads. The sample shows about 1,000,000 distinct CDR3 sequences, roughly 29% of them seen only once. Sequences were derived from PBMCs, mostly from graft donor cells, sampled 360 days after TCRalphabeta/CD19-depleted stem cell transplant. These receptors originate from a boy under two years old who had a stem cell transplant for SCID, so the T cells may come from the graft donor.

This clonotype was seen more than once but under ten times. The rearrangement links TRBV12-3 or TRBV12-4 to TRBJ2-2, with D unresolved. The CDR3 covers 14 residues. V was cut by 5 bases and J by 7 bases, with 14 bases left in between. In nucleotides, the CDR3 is TGTGCCAGCAGTGCCAGGAGTTTTGGCGGGGAGCTGTTTTTT. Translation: CASSARSFGGELFF.

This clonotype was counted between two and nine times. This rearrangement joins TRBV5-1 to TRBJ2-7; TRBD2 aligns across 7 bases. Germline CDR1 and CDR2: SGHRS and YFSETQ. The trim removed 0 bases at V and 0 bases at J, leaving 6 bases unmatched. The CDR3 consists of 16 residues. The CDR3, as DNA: TGCGCCAGCAGCTTGGTCAGCGGGGCTTACTCCTACGAGCAGTACTTC. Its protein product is CASSLVSGAYSYEQYF. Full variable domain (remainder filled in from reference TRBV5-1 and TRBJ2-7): KAGVTQTPRYLIKTRGQQVTLSCSPISGHRSVSWYQQTPGQGLQFLFEYFSETQRNKGNFPGRFSGRQFSNSRSEMNVSTLELGDSALYLCASSLVSGAYSYEQYFGPGTRLTVT.

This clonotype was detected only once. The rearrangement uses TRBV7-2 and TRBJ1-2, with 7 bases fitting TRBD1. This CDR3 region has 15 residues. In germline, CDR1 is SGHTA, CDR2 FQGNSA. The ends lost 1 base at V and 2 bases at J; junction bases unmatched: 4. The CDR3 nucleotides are TGTGCCAGCAGCTTAGTTATGGGACAGAACTATGGCTACACCTTC. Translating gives CASSLVMGQNYGYTF.

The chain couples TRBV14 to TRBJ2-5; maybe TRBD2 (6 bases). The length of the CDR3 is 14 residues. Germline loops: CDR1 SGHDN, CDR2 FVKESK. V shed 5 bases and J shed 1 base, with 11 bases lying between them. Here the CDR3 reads CASSWDSFQETQYF. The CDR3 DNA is TGTGCCAGCAGCTGGGACTCGTTCCAAGAGACCCAGTACTTC.

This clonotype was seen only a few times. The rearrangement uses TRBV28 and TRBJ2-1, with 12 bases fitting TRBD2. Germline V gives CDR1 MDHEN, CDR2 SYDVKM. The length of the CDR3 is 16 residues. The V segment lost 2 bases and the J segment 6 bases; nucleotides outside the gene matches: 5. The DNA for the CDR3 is TGTGCCAGCAGTTTACCCCTAGCGGGGGGGCTCAATGAGCAGTTCTTC. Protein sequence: CASSLPLAGGLNEQFF.

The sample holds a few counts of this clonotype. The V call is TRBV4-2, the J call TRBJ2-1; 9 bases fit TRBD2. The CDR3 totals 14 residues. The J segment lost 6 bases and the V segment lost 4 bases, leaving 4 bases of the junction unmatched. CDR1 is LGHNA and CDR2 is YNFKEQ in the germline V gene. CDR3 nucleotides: TGTGCCAGCAGCCCCGGGACTAGCTTCAATGAGCAGTTCTTC. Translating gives CASSPGTSFNEQFF.

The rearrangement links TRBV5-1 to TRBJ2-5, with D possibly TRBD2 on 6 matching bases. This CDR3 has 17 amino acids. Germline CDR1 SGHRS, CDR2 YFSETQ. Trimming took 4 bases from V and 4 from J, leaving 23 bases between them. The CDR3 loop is CASSPWRVEDSRETQYF. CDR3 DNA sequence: TGCGCCAGCAGCCCCTGGAGGGTAGAGGACTCAAGAGAGACCCAGTACTTC.

The DNA for the CDR3 is TGTGCCAGCAGGCCCAGGGGAGGGCTAGCGGGGGGGCTAAACTACAATGAGCAGTTCTTC. Translating gives CASRPRGGLAGGLNYNEQFF. The rearrangement links TRBV12-3 or TRBV12-4 to TRBJ2-1; 12 bases match TRBD2. This CDR3 is built from 20 residues. J lost 3 bases, V lost 6 bases, and 18 bases had no gene match.

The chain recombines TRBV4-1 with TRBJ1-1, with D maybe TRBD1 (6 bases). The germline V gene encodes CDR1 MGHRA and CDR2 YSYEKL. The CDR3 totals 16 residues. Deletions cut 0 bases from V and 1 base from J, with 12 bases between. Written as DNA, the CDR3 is TGCGCCAGCAGCCAAGAGTGGGGGCCCAAGAACACTGAAGCTTTCTTT. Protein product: CASSQEWGPKNTEAFF.

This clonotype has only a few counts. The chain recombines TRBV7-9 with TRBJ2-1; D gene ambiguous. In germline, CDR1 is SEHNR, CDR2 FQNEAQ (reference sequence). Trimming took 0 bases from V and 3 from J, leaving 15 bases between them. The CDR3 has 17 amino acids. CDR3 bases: TGTGCCAGCAGCTTAGCTCGACACACCCTAAACTACAATGAGCAGTTCTTC. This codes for CASSLARHTLNYNEQFF. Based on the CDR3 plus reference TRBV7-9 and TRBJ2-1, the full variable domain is DTGVSQNPRHKITKRGQNVTFRCDPISEHNRLYWYRQTLGQGPEFLTYFQNEAQLEKSRLLSDRFSAERPKGSFSTLEIQRTEQGDSAMYLCASSLARHTLNYNEQFFGPGTRLTVL.

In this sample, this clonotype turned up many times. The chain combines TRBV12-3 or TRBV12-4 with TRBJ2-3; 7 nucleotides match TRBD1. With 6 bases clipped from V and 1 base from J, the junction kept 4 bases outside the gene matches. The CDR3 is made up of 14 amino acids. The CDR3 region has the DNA TGTGCCAGCAGCCGGGACAGACGCACAGATACGCAGTATTTT. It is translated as CASSRDRRTDTQYF.

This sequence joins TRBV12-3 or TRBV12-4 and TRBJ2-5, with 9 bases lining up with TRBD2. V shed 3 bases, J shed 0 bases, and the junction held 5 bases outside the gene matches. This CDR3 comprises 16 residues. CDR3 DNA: TGTGCCAGCAGTTTGGGGACTAGCCGGTACCAAGAGACCCAGTACTTC. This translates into CASSLGTSRYQETQYF.

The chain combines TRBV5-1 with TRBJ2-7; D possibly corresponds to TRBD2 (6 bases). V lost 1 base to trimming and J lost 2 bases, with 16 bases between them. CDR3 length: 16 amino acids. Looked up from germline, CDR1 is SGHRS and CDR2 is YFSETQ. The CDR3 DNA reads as TGCGCCAGCAGCTTGATAGGTAGCGGAGACGCCTACGAGCAGTACTTC. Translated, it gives CASSLIGSGDAYEQYF.

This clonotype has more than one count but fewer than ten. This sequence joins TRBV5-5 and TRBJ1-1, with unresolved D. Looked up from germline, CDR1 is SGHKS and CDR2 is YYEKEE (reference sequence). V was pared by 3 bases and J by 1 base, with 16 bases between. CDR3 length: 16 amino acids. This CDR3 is CASSYLLGHTNTEAFF. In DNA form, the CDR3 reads TGTGCCAGCAGCTACCTGTTAGGCCATACGAACACTGAAGCTTTCTTT.

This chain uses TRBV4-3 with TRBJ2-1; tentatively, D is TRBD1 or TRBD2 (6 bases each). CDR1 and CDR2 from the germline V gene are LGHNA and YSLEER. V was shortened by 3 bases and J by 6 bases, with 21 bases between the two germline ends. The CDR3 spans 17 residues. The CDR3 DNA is TGCGCCAGCAGCCATCATCCGGGACTTCCCAGGGGCAATGAGCAGTTCTTC. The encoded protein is CASSHHPGLPRGNEQFF.

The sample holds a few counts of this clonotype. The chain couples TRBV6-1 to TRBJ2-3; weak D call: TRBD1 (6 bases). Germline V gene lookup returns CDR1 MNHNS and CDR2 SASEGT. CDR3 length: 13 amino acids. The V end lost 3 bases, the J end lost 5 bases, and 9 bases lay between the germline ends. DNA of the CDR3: TGTGCCAGCAGTGACCAGGGGAGAGATACGCAGTATTTT. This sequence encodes CASSDQGRDTQYF.

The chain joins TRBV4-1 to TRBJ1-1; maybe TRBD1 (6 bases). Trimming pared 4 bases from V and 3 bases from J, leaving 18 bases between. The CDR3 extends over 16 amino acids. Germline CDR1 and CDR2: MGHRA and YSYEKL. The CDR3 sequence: CASSPTNRAHDTEAFF. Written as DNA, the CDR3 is TGCGCCAGCAGCCCAACAAACAGGGCCCACGACACTGAAGCTTTCTTT.

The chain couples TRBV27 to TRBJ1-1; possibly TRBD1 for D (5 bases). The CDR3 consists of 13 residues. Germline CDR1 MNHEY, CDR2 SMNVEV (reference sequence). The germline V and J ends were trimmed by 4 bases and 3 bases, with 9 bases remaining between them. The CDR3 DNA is TGTGCCAGCAGTTATGGGGCTTACACTGAAGCTTTCTTT. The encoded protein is CASSYGAYTEAFF.

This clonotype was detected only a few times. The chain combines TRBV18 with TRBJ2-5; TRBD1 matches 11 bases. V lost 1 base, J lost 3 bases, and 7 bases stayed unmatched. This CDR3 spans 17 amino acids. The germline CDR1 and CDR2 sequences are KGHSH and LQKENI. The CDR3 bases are TGTGCCAGCTCACCACTTCCAGGACAGGGGGCGAAAGAGACCCAGTACTTC. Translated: CASSPLPGQGAKETQYF.

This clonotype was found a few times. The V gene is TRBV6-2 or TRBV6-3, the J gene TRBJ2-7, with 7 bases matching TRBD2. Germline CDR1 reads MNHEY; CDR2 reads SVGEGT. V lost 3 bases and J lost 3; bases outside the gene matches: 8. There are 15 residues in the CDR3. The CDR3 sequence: CASSYGGLADYEQYF. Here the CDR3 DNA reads TGTGCCAGCAGTTATGGCGGGCTAGCGGACTACGAGCAGTACTTC.

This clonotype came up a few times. The CDR3 bases are TGTGCCAGCAGTTACTCTTTCGGAGGCAATCAGCCCCAGCATTTT. This encodes CASSYSFGGNQPQHF. This chain joins TRBV6-5 and TRBJ1-5; D remains unclear. V lost 0 bases and J 2 bases, leaving 8 bases between the germline ends. The CDR3 covers 15 residues. Germline CDR1 reads MNHEY; CDR2 reads SVGAGI.

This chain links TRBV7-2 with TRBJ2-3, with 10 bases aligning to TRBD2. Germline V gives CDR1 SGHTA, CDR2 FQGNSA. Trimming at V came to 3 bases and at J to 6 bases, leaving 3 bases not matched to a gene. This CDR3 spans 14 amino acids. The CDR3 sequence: CASSFGTSDDTQYF. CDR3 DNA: TGTGCCAGCAGCTTCGGGACTAGCGATGATACGCAGTATTTT.

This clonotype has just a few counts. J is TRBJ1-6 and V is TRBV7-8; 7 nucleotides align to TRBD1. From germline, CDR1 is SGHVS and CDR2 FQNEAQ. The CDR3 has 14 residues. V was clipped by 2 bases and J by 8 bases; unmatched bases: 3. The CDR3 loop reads CASSLFTGDSPLHF. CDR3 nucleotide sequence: TGTGCCAGCAGCTTATTTACAGGGGATTCACCCCTCCACTTT.

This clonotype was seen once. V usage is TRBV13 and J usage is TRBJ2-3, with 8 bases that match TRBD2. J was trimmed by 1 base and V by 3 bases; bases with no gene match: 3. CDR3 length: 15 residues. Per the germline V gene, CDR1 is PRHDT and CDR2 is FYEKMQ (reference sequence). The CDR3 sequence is CASSFQTSGTDTQYF. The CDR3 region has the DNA TGTGCCAGCAGCTTCCAGACTAGCGGCACAGATACGCAGTATTTT.

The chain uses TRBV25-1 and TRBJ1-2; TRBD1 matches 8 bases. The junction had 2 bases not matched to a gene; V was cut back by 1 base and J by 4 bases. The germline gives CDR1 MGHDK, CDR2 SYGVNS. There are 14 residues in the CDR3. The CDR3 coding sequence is TGTGCCAGCAGTGAATCGGACAGGGTCTATGGCTACACCTTC. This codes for CASSESDRVYGYTF.

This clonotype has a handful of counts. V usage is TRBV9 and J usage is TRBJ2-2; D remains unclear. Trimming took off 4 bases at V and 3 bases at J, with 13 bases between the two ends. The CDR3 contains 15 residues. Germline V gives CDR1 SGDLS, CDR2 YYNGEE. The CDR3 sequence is CASSLDGHHTGELFF. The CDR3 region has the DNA TGTGCCAGCAGCCTCGACGGCCATCACACCGGGGAGCTGTTTTTT. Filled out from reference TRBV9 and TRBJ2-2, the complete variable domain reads DSGVTQTPKHLITATGQRVTLRCSPRSGDLSVYWYQQSLDQGLQFLIQYYNGEERAKGNILERFSAQQFPDLHSELNLSSLELGDSALYFCASSLDGHHTGELFFGEGSRLTVL.

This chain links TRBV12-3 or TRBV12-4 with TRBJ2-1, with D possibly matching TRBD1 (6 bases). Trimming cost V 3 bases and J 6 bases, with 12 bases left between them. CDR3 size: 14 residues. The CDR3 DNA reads TGTGCCAGCAGTTTGTTGGGGGCACTCAATGAGCAGTTCTTC. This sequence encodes CASSLLGALNEQFF.

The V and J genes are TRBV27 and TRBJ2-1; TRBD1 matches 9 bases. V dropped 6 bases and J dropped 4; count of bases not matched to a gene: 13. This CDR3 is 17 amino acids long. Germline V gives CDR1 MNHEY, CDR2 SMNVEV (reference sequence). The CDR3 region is CASRKYVDRGDYNEQFF. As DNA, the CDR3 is TGTGCCAGCAGGAAATACGTCGACAGGGGGGATTACAATGAGCAGTTCTTC.

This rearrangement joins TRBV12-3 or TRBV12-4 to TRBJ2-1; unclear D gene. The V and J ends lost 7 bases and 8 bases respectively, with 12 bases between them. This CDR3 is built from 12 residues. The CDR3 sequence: CASTQRRDEQFF. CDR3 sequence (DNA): TGTGCCAGCACCCAACGAAGGGATGAGCAGTTCTTC.